These 15 T cell receptor beta chains originate from one sample sequenced in a study of blood T cells in healthy people across ages. A second about 6 to 12 cycle PCR used barcoded and J-beta primers. TCRdb redid the calling of the 5' RACE reads with MiXCR, one entry per CDR3 protein. The data hold about 1.7 million distinct CDR3 sequences, with 28% observed a single time. Sequenced sample: blood. The receptors shown here come from a woman between 25 and 40 years old in good health.

This clonotype was detected only a few times. V usage is TRBV12-3 or TRBV12-4 and J usage is TRBJ2-3, with 7 positions matching TRBD1. CDR3 length: 15 amino acids. Trimming at V came to 3 bases and at J to 4 bases, leaving 7 bases not matched to a gene. The CDR3 region is CASSFWTGSADTQYF. CDR3 sequence (DNA): TGTGCCAGCAGTTTCTGGACAGGTTCCGCAGATACGCAGTATTTT.

V gene TRBV6-6 combines with J gene TRBJ2-1, with TRBD2 matching over 8 bases. With V trimmed by 0 bases and J by 2 bases, 0 bases remained unmatched. Per germline, CDR1 MNHNY and CDR2 SVGAGI (reference sequence). This CDR3 has 15 amino acids. CDR3 coding DNA: TGTGCCAGCAGTTACTCGCGGGGGGCCTACAATGAGCAGTTCTTC. This encodes CASSYSRGAYNEQFF.

The chain carries TRBV7-6 and TRBJ2-2; D is unresolved. The CDR3 has 15 amino acids. V lost 2 bases and J lost 6, with 13 bases in between. CDR1 and CDR2 (germline): SGHVS, FNYEAQ. CDR3 amino acids: CASSLNSWGAGELFF. DNA for the CDR3: TGTGCCAGCAGCTTAAACAGTTGGGGTGCCGGGGAGCTGTTTTTT.

The rearrangement joins TRBV18 to TRBJ2-7; D may be TRBD2 (6 bases). This CDR3 is built from 15 residues. Deletions cut 3 bases from V and 7 bases from J, with 19 bases between. Germline values: CDR1 KGHSH, CDR2 LQKENI. The CDR3 DNA is TGTGCCAGCTCACCGCCGGGACTGACGATGAATGAGCAGTACTTC. Amino acid sequence: CASSPPGLTMNEQYF.

The sample holds a few counts of this clonotype. V gene TRBV3-1 combines with J gene TRBJ2-1; either TRBD1 or TRBD2 may fit D (5 bases each). Germline V lookup: CDR1 LGHDT, CDR2 YNNKEL (reference sequence). This CDR3 has 16 residues. V lost 5 bases and J lost 2, with 16 bases in between. As DNA, the CDR3 is TGTGCCAGCAGCTTAGACCCGGGGCCAACCTACAATGAGCAGTTCTTC. Translation gives CASSLDPGPTYNEQFF.

There are a few counts of this clonotype. The chain carries TRBV6-5 and TRBJ2-3; 8 positions agree with TRBD1. This CDR3 contains 15 residues. V dropped 2 bases and J dropped 2; count of bases not matched to a gene: 3. CDR1 is MNHEY, CDR2 SVGAGI, per germline. CDR3 DNA sequence: TGTGCCAGCAGTTACAGGACAGGGAACACAGATACGCAGTATTTT. This sequence encodes CASSYRTGNTDTQYF.

This clonotype was recorded many times. CDR3: CASSGMDSEETQYF. CDR3 bases: TGCGCCAGCAGCGGTATGGACAGCGAAGAGACCCAGTACTTC. The V and J genes are TRBV10-2 and TRBJ2-5; D possibly corresponds to TRBD1 (6 bases). CDR1 and CDR2 from the germline V gene are WSHSY and SAAADI. V shed 6 bases and J shed 3 bases, with 14 bases lying between them. The CDR3 totals 14 residues.

The CDR3 DNA follows: TGTGCCAGCAGTGAGGGGATCGAGCTCGCGGGACGCCAGCATTTT. It translates to CASSEGIELAGRQHF. The gene calls are TRBV2 and TRBJ1-5, with D perhaps TRBD1 (5 bases). The germline gives CDR1 SNHLY, CDR2 FYNNEI. V was cut by 3 bases and J by 12 bases, with 21 bases left in between. The CDR3 is 15 amino acids.

The chain carries TRBV9 and TRBJ2-1; D is uncertain. The CDR3 length is 11 residues. Trimming took off 3 bases at V and 10 bases at J, with 8 bases between the two ends. Germline values: CDR1 SGDLS, CDR2 YYNGEE. CDR3 region: CASSDPREQFF. The CDR3 nucleotides are TGTGCCAGCAGCGACCCGAGGGAGCAGTTCTTC.

V and J are TRBV7-2 and TRBJ2-1, with 8 bases that match TRBD2. The CDR3 spans 14 residues. Unmatched junction bases numbered 5, after V lost 4 bases and J lost 6 bases. The germline V gene has CDR1 SGHTA and CDR2 FQGNSA. CDR3 in DNA: TGTGCCAGCAGCTCAGCGGGAGTGGGCAATGAGCAGTTCTTC. Residues: CASSSAGVGNEQFF.

The chain uses TRBV12-3 or TRBV12-4 and TRBJ2-4; tentatively, D is TRBD1 or TRBD2 (5 bases each). Trimming left V 5 bases short and J 6 bases short, with 17 bases between. This CDR3 has 15 amino acids. The CDR3 bases are TGTGCCAGCAGTGGTGCAGGGAGTGTGGGAAACATTCAGTACTTC. Its translation is CASSGAGSVGNIQYF.

The sample holds a few counts of this clonotype. V is TRBV20-1 and J is TRBJ2-1; D remains unclear. Between the trimmed V and J ends, which lost 0 bases and 13 bases, there was a span of 16 bases. The CDR3 extends over 13 amino acids. Germline assignment: CDR1 DFQATT and CDR2 SNEGSKA (reference sequence). CDR3 DNA: TGCAGTGCTAGAGATGCCGGGCGAGAGACCCAGTTCTTC. It translates to CSARDAGRETQFF.

The chain links TRBV5-1 to TRBJ2-5; 7 nucleotides match TRBD2. The ends lost 0 bases at V and 1 base at J; junction bases unmatched: 6. This CDR3 has 16 amino acids. The germline CDR1 and CDR2 sequences are SGHRS and YFSETQ. The CDR3 protein is CASSLGGTNLQETQYF. The CDR3 DNA is TGCGCCAGCAGCTTGGGCGGGACTAACCTCCAAGAGACCCAGTACTTC.

The sample holds a few counts of this clonotype. The chain uses TRBV28 and TRBJ1-2, with unresolved D. This CDR3 spans 11 amino acids. Trimming stripped 8 bases from V and 8 bases from J, with 12 bases between. Germline V CDR1 and CDR2: MDHEN, SYDVKM. The CDR3 DNA reads TGTGCCAGCGGAGGTGGAACCGGCTACACCTTC. It is translated as CASGGGTGYTF.

The V gene is TRBV14, the J gene TRBJ1-2; maybe TRBD1 (5 bases). Trimming removed 0 bases at V and 8 bases at J, with 10 bases between. Germline CDR1 is SGHDN and CDR2 is FVKESK. The CDR3 has 13 residues. The CDR3 spells CASSQDGRVGYTF. DNA for the CDR3: TGTGCCAGCAGCCAAGATGGCAGGGTCGGCTACACCTTC.